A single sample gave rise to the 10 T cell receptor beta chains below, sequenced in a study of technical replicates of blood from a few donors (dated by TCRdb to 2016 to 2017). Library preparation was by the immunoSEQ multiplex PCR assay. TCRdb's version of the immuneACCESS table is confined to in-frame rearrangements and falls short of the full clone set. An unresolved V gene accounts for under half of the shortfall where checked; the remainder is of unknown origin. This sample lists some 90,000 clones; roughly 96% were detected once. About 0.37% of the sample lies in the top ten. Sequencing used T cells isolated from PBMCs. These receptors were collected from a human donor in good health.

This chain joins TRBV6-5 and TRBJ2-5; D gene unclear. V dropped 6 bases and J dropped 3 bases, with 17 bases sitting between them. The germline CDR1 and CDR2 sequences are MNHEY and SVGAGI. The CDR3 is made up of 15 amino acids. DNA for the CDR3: TGTGCCAGCAGCCATACCCTCGACTGGAAAGAGACCCAGTACTTC. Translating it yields CASSHTLDWKETQYF.

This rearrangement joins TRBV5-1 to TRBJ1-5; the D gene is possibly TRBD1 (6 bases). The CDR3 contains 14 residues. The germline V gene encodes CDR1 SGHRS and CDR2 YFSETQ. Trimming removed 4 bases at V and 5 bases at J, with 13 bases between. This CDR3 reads CASSPMTGDQPQHF. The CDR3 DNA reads TGCGCCAGCAGCCCAATGACAGGAGATCAGCCCCAGCATTTT.

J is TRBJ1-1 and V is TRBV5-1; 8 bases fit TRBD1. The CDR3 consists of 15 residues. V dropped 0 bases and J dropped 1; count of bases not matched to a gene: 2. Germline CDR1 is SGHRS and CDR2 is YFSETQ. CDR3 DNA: TGCGCCAGCAGCTTGGGGCAGGGGGCGAACACTGAAGCTTTCTTT. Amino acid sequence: CASSLGQGANTEAFF.

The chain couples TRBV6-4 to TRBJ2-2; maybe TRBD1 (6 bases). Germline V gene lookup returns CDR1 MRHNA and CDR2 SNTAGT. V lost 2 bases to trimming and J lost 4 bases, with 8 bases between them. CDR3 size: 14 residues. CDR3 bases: TGTGCCAGCAGTGACACAGGGCGCACCGGGGAGCTGTTTTTT. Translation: CASSDTGRTGELFF.

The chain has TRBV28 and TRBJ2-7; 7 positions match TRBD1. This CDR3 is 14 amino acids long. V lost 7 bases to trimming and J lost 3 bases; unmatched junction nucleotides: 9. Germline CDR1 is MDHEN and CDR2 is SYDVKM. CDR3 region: CASIAGGAVYEQYF. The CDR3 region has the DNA TGTGCCAGCATCGCAGGGGGTGCCGTCTACGAGCAGTACTTC.

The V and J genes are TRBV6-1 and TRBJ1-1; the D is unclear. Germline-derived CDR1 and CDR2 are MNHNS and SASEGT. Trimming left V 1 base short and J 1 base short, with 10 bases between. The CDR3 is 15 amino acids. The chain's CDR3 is CASSEEVVENTEAFF. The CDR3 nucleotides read TGTGCCAGCAGTGAAGAAGTAGTCGAGAACACTGAAGCTTTCTTT.

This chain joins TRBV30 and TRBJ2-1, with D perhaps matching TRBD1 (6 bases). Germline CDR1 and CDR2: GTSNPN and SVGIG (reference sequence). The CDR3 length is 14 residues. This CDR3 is CAIGTISSYNEQFF. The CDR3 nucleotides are TGTGCAATCGGGACAATAAGCTCCTACAATGAGCAGTTCTTC.

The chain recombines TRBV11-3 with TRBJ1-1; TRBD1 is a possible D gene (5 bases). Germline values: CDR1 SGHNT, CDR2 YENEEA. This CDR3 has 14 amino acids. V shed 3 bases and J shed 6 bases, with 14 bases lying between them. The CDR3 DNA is TGTGCCAGCAGCTTGGCAGGGCGGTACGCTGAAGCTTTCTTT. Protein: CASSLAGRYAEAFF.

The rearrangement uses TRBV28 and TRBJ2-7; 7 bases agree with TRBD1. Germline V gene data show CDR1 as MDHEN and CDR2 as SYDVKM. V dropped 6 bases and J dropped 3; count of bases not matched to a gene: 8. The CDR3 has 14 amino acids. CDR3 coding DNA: TGTGCCAGCAGACAGGGGTTGACATACTACGAGCAGTACTTC. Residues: CASRQGLTYYEQYF.

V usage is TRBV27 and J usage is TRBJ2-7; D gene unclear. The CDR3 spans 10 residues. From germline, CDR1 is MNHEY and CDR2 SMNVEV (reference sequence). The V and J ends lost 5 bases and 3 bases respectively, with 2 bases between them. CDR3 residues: CASSLYEQYF. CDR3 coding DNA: TGTGCCAGCAGTCTCTACGAGCAGTACTTC.